The entry that follows covers one TCR beta chain sequence. In germline, CDR1 is SEHNR, CDR2 FQNEAQ (reference sequence). The CDR3 contains 12 residues. The V end was cut by 5 bases, the J end by 5 bases, with 7 bases between. The sample originates from a study of T cells in localized non-small cell lung cancer. Measured with immunoSEQ multiplex PCR; TCRdb has only the in-frame clones, and not every one. The table has under 55,000 clones, 91% seen once; the top ten hold under 12%. The source was PBMCs, collected before any cancer treatment. The chain carries TRBV7-9 and TRBJ1-5; no reliable D call. The receptor comes from a woman aged 35-70 years with stage II lung adenocarcinoma. The CDR3 spells CASSHSDQPQHF. DNA of the CDR3: TGTGCCAGCAGCCACAGCGATCAGCCCCAGCATTTT.